Listed below are T cell receptor beta chains from one sample, sequenced in a study of vaccination effects on CD4 cells after COVID-19. No antigen is known for these receptors. Measured with immunoSEQ multiplex PCR; TCRdb has only the in-frame clones, and not every one. The profile shows roughly 40,000 clones, more than 65% of them singletons. The sequencing here drew on CD4+ T cells from PBMCs cultured without peptide, taken after COVID-19 vaccination. The receptors originated from a human donor who received a COVID-19 vaccine. Each CDR3 is given with its conserved first and last residue. D genes are given only for firm matches. The size field is filled for only some rows; it gives once, few, many or a size class.

J,size,V,D,DNA,CDR3
TRBJ2-7,few,TRBV6-1,-,TGTGCCAGCAGTGAATCTAAGGGACCCTTCTACGAGCAGTACTTC,CASSESKGPFYEQYF
TRBJ1-5,-,TRBV18,-,TGTGCCAGCTCACCCACTCAGGGATCTGGGCAGCCCCAGCATTTT,CASSPTQGSGQPQHF
TRBJ2-5,-,TRBV7-6,-,TGTGCCAGCAGCACCGGGCGGCTAGTCAGTAAAGAGACCCAGTACTTC,CASSTGRLVSKETQYF
TRBJ2-3,-,TRBV3-1/TRBV3-2,TRBD2,TGTGCCAGCAGAATTACTAGCGGGAGTAACACAGATACGCAGTATTTT,CASRITSGSNTDTQYF
TRBJ2-1,few,TRBV6-2/TRBV6-3,-,TGTGCCAGCAGCCCCAATTGGTGGGCGGGTTCCTACAATGAGCAGTTCTTC,CASSPNWWAGSYNEQFF
TRBJ2-7,-,TRBV5-5,TRBD2,TGTGCCAGCATCCCGGAGGTAGCGGGGGACAGATCCTACGAGCAGTACTTC,CASIPEVAGDRSYEQYF
TRBJ2-2,few,TRBV6-6,-,TGTGCCAGCATCCTCGACAGAAACACCGGGGAGCTGTTTTTT,CASILDRNTGELFF
TRBJ1-5,few,TRBV2,-,TGTGCCAGCAAAGGGGCCGGTGGGACGAGTCAGCCCCAGCATTTT,CASKGAGGTSQPQHF
TRBJ1-1,-,TRBV6-5,-,TGTGCCAGCAGTTACTTAGGGCCAGGGTCATACACTGAAGCTTTCTTT,CASSYLGPGSYTEAFF
TRBJ2-3,-,TRBV3-1/TRBV3-2,TRBD2,TGTGCCAGCAGCCACGGACTAGCGGGAACGGGAGATACGCAGTATTTT,CASSHGLAGTGDTQYF
TRBJ2-3,-,TRBV19,-,TGTGCCAGTAGTATCAGAGACACAGATACGCAGTATTTT,CASSIRDTDTQYF
TRBJ2-2,-,TRBV6-4,-,TGTGCCAGCAGTGTAGACTCGGCGAACACCGGGGAGCTGTTTTTT,CASSVDSANTGELFF
TRBJ1-3,few,TRBV15,-,TGTGCCACCAGCAGAGAAGAGGTGGTCAGAGCAGGAAACACCATATATTTT,CATSREEVVRAGNTIYF
TRBJ1-2,-,TRBV7-8,TRBD1,TGTGCCAGCAGCTCTGGGACAGGATCTAACTATGGCTACACCTTC,CASSSGTGSNYGYTF
TRBJ1-3,few,TRBV6-5,TRBD1,TGTGCCAGCAGAGCCGACAGGGTGGCTGGAAACACCATATATTTT,CASRADRVAGNTIYF
TRBJ2-1,-,TRBV3-1/TRBV3-2,-,TGTGCCAGCAGCCAAGGTTCCGGAGATGAAAATGAGCAGTTCTTC,CASSQGSGDENEQFF
TRBJ2-5,-,TRBV5-1,-,TGCGCCAGCAGCTTCGGTGGGGACACGGAGACCCAGTACTTC,CASSFGGDTETQYF
TRBJ1-1,-,TRBV5-1,-,TGCGCCAGCAGCGGGGACTCAGGAGTCACTGAAGCTTTCTTT,CASSGDSGVTEAFF
TRBJ2-1,-,TRBV15,-,TGTGCCACCAGCAGAGACACCGGGACGTTAAGCTCCTACAATGAGCAGTTCTTC,CATSRDTGTLSSYNEQFF
TRBJ1-5,-,TRBV27,-,TGTGCCAGCAGTTTGGTTCGAGGACATCAGCCCCAGCATTTT,CASSLVRGHQPQHF
TRBJ1-2,-,TRBV19,-,TGTGCCAGTAGTTTCCCGGGTTCCAACTATGGCTACACCTTC,CASSFPGSNYGYTF
TRBJ2-5,once,TRBV9,TRBD2,TGTGCCAGCAGCCCAGGACTAGCGGGAGTGTTGGAGACCCAGTACTTC,CASSPGLAGVLETQYF
TRBJ2-1,medium-sized,TRBV24-1,TRBD2,TGTGCCACCAGTCGGGGGGGCCGAGACTACAATGAGCAGTTCTTC,CATSRGGRDYNEQFF
TRBJ2-3,-,TRBV5-1,TRBD2,TGCGCCAGCCAAGATCGGGCGGGGGGCGGGTCTAATACGCAGTATTTT,CASQDRAGGGSNTQYF
TRBJ2-3,-,TRBV19,-,TGTGCCAGTAGTGTAGGTACAGATACGCAGTATTTT,CASSVGTDTQYF
TRBJ2-1,-,TRBV7-9,-,TGTGCCAGCAGCCGATACAGGGTCAATGAGCAGTTCTTC,CASSRYRVNEQFF
TRBJ2-5,-,TRBV29-1,TRBD1,TGCAGCGTACACCCAACAGGGGATCAGACCCAGTACTTC,CSVHPTGDQTQYF
TRBJ2-3,-,TRBV24-1,-,TGTGCCACGAGTTTGAAAGATACGCAGTATTTT,CATSLKDTQYF
TRBJ2-3,-,TRBV3-1/TRBV3-2,-,TGTGCCAGCAGGCACCGACTAGGGCACACAGATACGCAGTATTTT,CASRHRLGHTDTQYF
TRBJ2-7,-,TRBV10-3,-,TGTGCCATCAGCCCCTGGGCTAGCGAGAACTACGAGCAGTACTTC,CAISPWASENYEQYF
TRBJ2-2,-,TRBV3-1/TRBV3-2,TRBD2,TGTGCCAGCAGCCAAGATGGGCTAGCGGGAAACACCGGGGAGCTGTTTTTT,CASSQDGLAGNTGELFF
TRBJ1-2,-,TRBV6-6,TRBD1,TGTGCCAGCAGTTACTTGGACAGGGACTATGGCTACACCTTC,CASSYLDRDYGYTF
TRBJ2-1,few,TRBV4-2,-,TGTGCCAGCAGCCAAGATCGGAGAGGAGAGCAGTTCTTC,CASSQDRRGEQFF